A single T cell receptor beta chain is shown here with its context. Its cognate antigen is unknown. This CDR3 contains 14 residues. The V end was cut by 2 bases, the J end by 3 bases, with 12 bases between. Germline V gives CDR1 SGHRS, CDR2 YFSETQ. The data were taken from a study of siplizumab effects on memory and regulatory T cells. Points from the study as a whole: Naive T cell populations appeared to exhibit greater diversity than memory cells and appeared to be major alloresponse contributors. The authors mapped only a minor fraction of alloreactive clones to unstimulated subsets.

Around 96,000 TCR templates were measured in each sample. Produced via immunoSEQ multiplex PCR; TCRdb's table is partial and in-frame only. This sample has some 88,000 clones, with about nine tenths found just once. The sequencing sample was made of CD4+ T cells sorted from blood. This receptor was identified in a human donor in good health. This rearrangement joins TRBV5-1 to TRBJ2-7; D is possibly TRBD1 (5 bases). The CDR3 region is CASSFRALFYEQYF. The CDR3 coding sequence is TGCGCCAGCAGCTTCAGGGCACTTTTCTACGAGCAGTACTTC.